Shown below are 31 T cell receptor beta chains from a single sample sequenced in a study of cytomegalovirus exposure and HLA in healthy donors. PCR employed 60 Vbeta and 13 Jbeta primers. TCRdb keeps only in-frame clones here, not all; method: immunoSEQ multiplex PCR. The table has approximately 72,000 clones, roughly 79% seen once. Sequencing input: PBMCs. The receptors derive from a male donor in good health and CMV-seropositive.

This clone was counted once. Its ends do not fully match the called genes, so a read error is possible. CDR3 bases: TGTTCCAGCAGCTTAATGGGCGGGGCGGGCTATAATTCACCCCTCCACTTT. This codes for CSSSLMGGAGYNSPLHF. This chain links TRBV7-9 with TRBJ1-6; possible D gene TRBD1, 5 bases. There are 17 residues in the CDR3. CDR1 and CDR2 from the germline V gene are SEHNR and FQNEAQ (reference sequence).

The rearrangement uses TRBV27 and TRBJ1-1; tentatively, D is TRBD1 (6 bases). CDR1 is MNHEY and CDR2 is SMNVEV in the germline V gene (reference sequence). The CDR3 is made up of 15 amino acids. V shed 6 bases and J shed 3 bases, with 17 bases lying between them. The CDR3 sequence: CASREAGDSYTEAFF. CDR3 bases: TGTGCCAGCAGGGAAGCAGGGGATTCGTACACTGAAGCTTTCTTT.

The rearrangement joins TRBV28 to TRBJ2-7; D is perhaps TRBD1 (6 bases). Trimming took off 5 bases at V and 3 bases at J, with 11 bases between the two ends. Germline V gives CDR1 MDHEN, CDR2 SYDVKM. This CDR3 is 13 amino acids long. CDR3 in amino acids: CASSRDRSYEQYF. The DNA for the CDR3 is TGTGCCAGCAGTCGCGACAGGAGCTACGAGCAGTACTTC.

This rearrangement joins TRBV27 to TRBJ1-2; 8 positions agree with TRBD1. After removal of 3 bases from V and 5 bases from J, the junction contained 8 bases not matched to a gene. This CDR3 has 15 residues. Germline loops: CDR1 MNHEY, CDR2 SMNVEV (reference sequence). CDR3 in amino acids: CASSFGTGGSYGYTF. CDR3 DNA sequence: TGTGCCAGCAGTTTCGGGACAGGCGGTAGTTATGGCTACACCTTC.

The chain is built from TRBV9 and TRBJ1-6; D is undetermined. Germline assignment: CDR1 SGDLS and CDR2 YYNGEE. V lost 0 bases to trimming and J lost 9 bases, with 13 bases between them. CDR3 length equals 15 residues. CDR3: CASSVGEGLSSPLHF. For the CDR3, the DNA is TGTGCCAGCAGCGTAGGGGAGGGCTTGAGTTCACCCCTCCACTTT.

As concerns this clone: The junction does not match germline at one end; this may be a read error. This chain uses TRBV6-1 with TRBJ1-1, with 8 bases fitting TRBD1. Germline V gene lookup returns CDR1 MNHNS and CDR2 SASEGT. The CDR3 totals 17 residues. The CDR3 is CASREDRGGLVNTEAFF. Written as DNA, the CDR3 is TGTGCCAGCAGGGAAGACAGGGGTGGGTTAGTGAACACTGAAGCTTTCTTT.

The V call is TRBV4-1, the J call TRBJ2-1, with D uncertain. Trimming took 3 bases from V and 8 from J, leaving 11 bases between them. Looked up from germline, CDR1 is MGHRA and CDR2 is YSYEKL. This CDR3 comprises 13 residues. In DNA, the CDR3 is TGCGCCAGCAGCCACCTTTCGGTCGATGAGCAGTTCTTC. Its protein product is CASSHLSVDEQFF.

This chain connects TRBV10-3 to TRBJ2-2, with unresolved D. The V gene lost 6 bases and the J gene lost 7 bases, with 12 bases spanning the gap. The CDR3 spans 13 residues. CDR1 is ENHRY, CDR2 SYGVKD, per germline. The CDR3 coding sequence is TGTGCCATCAGAGTGCAGGCTAACGGGGAGCTGTTTTTT. This translates into CAIRVQANGELFF.

This sequence joins TRBV7-2 and TRBJ2-5, with TRBD2 identical over 9 bases. Germline V lookup: CDR1 SGHTA, CDR2 FQGNSA. CDR3 length equals 15 residues. V lost 2 bases and J lost 5; bases outside the gene matches: 6. The CDR3 reads CASSLNAAGGETQYF. In DNA, the CDR3 is TGTGCCAGCAGCTTAAATGCGGCGGGGGGGGAGACCCAGTACTTC.

The V call is TRBV14, the J call TRBJ1-2; the D gene is possibly TRBD1 (6 bases). The CDR3 has 15 residues. The germline CDR1 and CDR2 sequences are SGHDN and FVKESK. The V and J ends lost 4 bases and 5 bases respectively, with 17 bases between them. The CDR3, as DNA: TGTGCCAGCAGCCCATACCAGGGGTTAGGGTATGGCTACACCTTC. Translated, it gives CASSPYQGLGYGYTF.

This chain joins TRBV4-2 and TRBJ2-1; unclear D gene. Trimming stripped 4 bases from V and 5 bases from J, with 24 bases between. The CDR3 loop spans 18 amino acids. From germline, CDR1 is LGHNA and CDR2 YNFKEQ. In DNA, the CDR3 is TGTGCCAGCAGCCCTGGTCCGATTCGTCTCGCGGAAGACAATGAGCAGTTCTTC. Protein: CASSPGPIRLAEDNEQFF.

This sequence joins TRBV2 and TRBJ1-5; 9 nucleotides match TRBD1. CDR3 length equals 16 residues. The junction had 10 bases not matched to a gene; V was cut back by 6 bases and J by 4 bases. Germline V gives CDR1 SNHLY, CDR2 FYNNEI. The CDR3 spells CASRSDGDRANQPQHF. CDR3 DNA sequence: TGTGCCAGCAGGTCCGATGGGGACAGGGCAAATCAGCCCCAGCATTTT.

The chain links TRBV18 to TRBJ2-7, with TRBD1 matching 12 bases. The CDR3 is 16 residues long. Germline CDR1 KGHSH, CDR2 LQKENI. Trimming removed 3 bases from V and 4 bases from J; junction bases left unmatched: 7. The CDR3, as DNA: TGTGCCAGCTCACCCTTCCGGGACAGGGGGCTGTACGAGCAGTACTTC. It specifies CASSPFRDRGLYEQYF.

This chain links TRBV9 with TRBJ2-2; D is unclear. The V gene lost 0 bases and the J gene lost 6 bases, with 3 bases spanning the gap. This CDR3 spans 12 amino acids. CDR1 SGDLS and CDR2 YYNGEE come from the germline V gene. Here the CDR3 DNA reads TGTGCCAGCAGCGTAGCCTCCGGGGAGCTGTTTTTT. It specifies CASSVASGELFF. The whole variable domain, remainder taken from reference TRBV9 and TRBJ2-2, is DSGVTQTPKHLITATGQRVTLRCSPRSGDLSVYWYQQSLDQGLQFLIQYYNGEERAKGNILERFSAQQFPDLHSELNLSSLELGDSALYFCASSVASGELFFGEGSRLTVL.

The V and J genes are TRBV6-1 and TRBJ1-5, with D possibly matching TRBD1 (5 bases). CDR3 size: 13 residues. Trimming cost V 5 bases and J 5 bases, with 10 bases left between them. Germline values: CDR1 MNHNS, CDR2 SASEGT. The CDR3 DNA follows: TGTGCCAGCAGTTATACCAGGGATCAGCCCCAGCATTTT. This gives the protein CASSYTRDQPQHF.

Here the CDR3 DNA reads TGTGCCAGCAGCTTCCAGAATGGTCCGGGGGAGCAGTACTTC. Its protein is CASSFQNGPGEQYF. J is TRBJ2-7 and V is TRBV7-2; D possibly corresponds to TRBD2 (5 bases). The CDR3 covers 14 residues. Germline CDR1 and CDR2: SGHTA and FQGNSA. V lost 3 bases and J lost 7, with 16 bases in between.

The chain recombines TRBV7-2 with TRBJ2-2, with 9 bases lining up with TRBD2. The CDR3 contains 19 residues. J was trimmed by 3 bases and V by 2 bases; bases with no gene match: 13. Germline V CDR1 and CDR2: SGHTA, FQGNSA. CDR3 protein: CASSLTGPGGGGYTGELFF. CDR3 in DNA: TGTGCCAGCAGCTTAACGGGTCCAGGCGGGGGGGGATACACCGGGGAGCTGTTTTTT.

The rearrangement links TRBV7-9 to TRBJ2-7; TRBD2 matches 8 bases. Germline CDR1 SEHNR, CDR2 FQNEAQ (reference sequence). The CDR3 consists of 15 residues. Trimming cost V 3 bases and J 3 bases; bases outside gene matches: 7. The chain's CDR3 is CASSLTGLAGYEQYF. CDR3 nucleotides: TGTGCCAGCAGCTTGACGGGGCTAGCGGGCTACGAGCAGTACTTC.

The chain recombines TRBV19 with TRBJ2-6, with 8 bases that match TRBD1. CDR1 LNHDA and CDR2 SQIVND come from the germline V gene (reference sequence). This CDR3 is 17 amino acids long. V was pared by 4 bases and J by 1 base, with 6 bases of the junction left unmatched. In nucleotides, the CDR3 is TGTGCCAGTAGTAAGGTACAGGGGGTATCTGGGGCCAACGTCCTGACTTTC. Residues: CASSKVQGVSGANVLTF.

The count of this clone is one. V usage is TRBV10-3 and J usage is TRBJ2-7; 7 positions agree with TRBD1. V was clipped by 6 bases and J by 0 bases; unmatched bases: 5. Germline V gene data show CDR1 as ENHRY and CDR2 as SYGVKD. The CDR3 is 14 residues long. This CDR3 reads CAIRNRDSSYEQYF. The CDR3 bases are TGTGCCATCAGAAACCGGGACAGCTCCTACGAGCAGTACTTC.

The chain recombines TRBV6-1 with TRBJ2-7; 7 bases agree with TRBD1. The CDR3 is 14 residues long. Germline CDR1 is MNHNS and CDR2 is SASEGT. The trim removed 4 bases at V and 0 bases at J, leaving 3 bases unmatched. CDR3 nucleotides: TGTGCCAGCAGTGGGGACAGATACTCCTACGAGCAGTACTTC. It yields the protein CASSGDRYSYEQYF.

CDR3 amino acids: CASSLGWGGNYGYTF. In nucleotides, the CDR3 is TGTGCCAGCAGCTTAGGCTGGGGCGGTAACTATGGCTACACCTTC. This chain links TRBV7-9 with TRBJ1-2; weak D call: TRBD1 (5 bases). Per germline, CDR1 SEHNR and CDR2 FQNEAQ (reference sequence). Trimming cost V 1 base and J 1 base, with 10 bases left between them. The CDR3 contains 15 residues.

This clone appeared a single time. J is TRBJ1-5 and V is TRBV4-1; a weak D match, TRBD1 (6 bases). This CDR3 spans 17 amino acids. Between the trimmed V and J ends, which lost 0 bases and 0 bases, there was a span of 12 bases. Germline V gene lookup returns CDR1 MGHRA and CDR2 YSYEKL. The CDR3 here is CASSQDQGIYSNQPQHF. The DNA of the CDR3 is TGCGCCAGCAGCCAAGATCAGGGGATTTATAGCAATCAGCCCCAGCATTTT.

This chain links TRBV7-9 with TRBJ2-1; no reliable D call. Trimming removed 3 bases from V and 1 base from J, with 10 bases in between. This CDR3 is 15 amino acids long. Germline values: CDR1 SEHNR, CDR2 FQNEAQ (reference sequence). Written as DNA, the CDR3 is TGTGCCAGCAGCTTCGGTACTTTTTCCTACAATGAGCAGTTCTTC. Translated, it gives CASSFGTFSYNEQFF. Looking up the rest from reference TRBV7-9 and TRBJ2-1 gives the full variable domain: DTGVSQNPRHKITKRGQNVTFRCDPISEHNRLYWYRQTLGQGPEFLTYFQNEAQLEKSRLLSDRFSAERPKGSFSTLEIQRTEQGDSAMYLCASSFGTFSYNEQFFGPGTRLTVL.

This sequence joins TRBV4-2 and TRBJ2-2; TRBD1 aligns across 10 bases. With 4 bases clipped from V and 4 bases from J, the junction kept 3 bases outside the gene matches. The germline CDR1 and CDR2 sequences are LGHNA and YNFKEQ. The CDR3 spans 15 residues. The CDR3 is CASSPDRGGTGELFF. Written as DNA, the CDR3 is TGTGCCAGCAGCCCGGACAGGGGGGGCACCGGGGAGCTGTTTTTT.

This chain links TRBV9 with TRBJ1-5, with D tentatively TRBD1 (5 bases). Germline V lookup: CDR1 SGDLS, CDR2 YYNGEE. This CDR3 comprises 14 residues. The V gene lost 4 bases and the J gene lost 3 bases, with 11 bases spanning the gap. The CDR3 region is CASSHGGLNQPQHF. In DNA, the CDR3 is TGTGCCAGCAGCCATGGGGGACTCAATCAGCCCCAGCATTTT.

The table lists this clone with a count of one. The chain has TRBV29-1 and TRBJ2-1, with D maybe TRBD2 (6 bases). Trimming shortened V by 0 bases and J by 8 bases, and 11 bases separated the two germline ends. Germline CDR1 and CDR2: SQVTM and ANQGSEA. The CDR3 runs 13 residues. DNA of the CDR3: TGCAGCGTTGAAGAAGGGAGGAACGATGAGCAGTTCTTC. This translates into CSVEEGRNDEQFF.

The V call is TRBV18, the J call TRBJ2-5; D is perhaps TRBD2 (6 bases). Germline CDR1 KGHSH, CDR2 LQKENI. The length of the CDR3 is 17 residues. V shed 2 bases and J shed 5 bases, with 21 bases lying between them. The CDR3 sequence is CASSPKNPQGGRETQYF. CDR3 bases: TGTGCCAGCTCACCAAAAAACCCGCAGGGAGGAAGGGAGACCCAGTACTTC. Supplemented by reference TRBV18 and TRBJ2-5, the full variable domain reads NAGVMQNPRHLVRRRGQEARLRCSPMKGHSHVYWYRQLPEEGLKFMVYLQKENIIDESGMPKERFSAEFPKEGPSILRIQQVVRGDSAAYFCASSPKNPQGGRETQYFGPGTRLLVL.

In this sample, this clone turned up once. The CDR3 loop reads CASSVLPGQKYEQYF. The DNA of the CDR3 is TGTGCCAGCTCAGTCCTGCCGGGACAGAAATACGAGCAGTACTTC. This chain connects TRBV18 to TRBJ2-7; 7 bases are shared with TRBD1. The length of the CDR3 is 15 residues. Looked up from germline, CDR1 is KGHSH and CDR2 is LQKENI. V shed 5 bases, J shed 4 bases, and the junction held 11 bases outside the gene matches.

The gene calls are TRBV5-1 and TRBJ1-5, with TRBD1 matching 8 bases. Germline assignment: CDR1 SGHRS and CDR2 YFSETQ. This CDR3 is built from 13 residues. The junction had 7 bases not matched to a gene; V was cut back by 5 bases and J by 9 bases. The CDR3 DNA reads TGCGCCAGCAGGGGGCAGGGGGCACCGCCCCAGCATTTT. Residues: CASRGQGAPPQHF.

This clone was found a few times. CDR3 region: CASSLAVRDTEAFF. Written as DNA, the CDR3 is TGCGCCAGCAGCCTCGCTGTGCGAGACACTGAAGCTTTCTTT. The genes are TRBV4-1 and TRBJ1-1; D unresolved. V lost 4 bases, J lost 3 bases, and 12 bases lay in between. There are 14 residues in the CDR3. CDR1 and CDR2 (germline): MGHRA, YSYEKL.